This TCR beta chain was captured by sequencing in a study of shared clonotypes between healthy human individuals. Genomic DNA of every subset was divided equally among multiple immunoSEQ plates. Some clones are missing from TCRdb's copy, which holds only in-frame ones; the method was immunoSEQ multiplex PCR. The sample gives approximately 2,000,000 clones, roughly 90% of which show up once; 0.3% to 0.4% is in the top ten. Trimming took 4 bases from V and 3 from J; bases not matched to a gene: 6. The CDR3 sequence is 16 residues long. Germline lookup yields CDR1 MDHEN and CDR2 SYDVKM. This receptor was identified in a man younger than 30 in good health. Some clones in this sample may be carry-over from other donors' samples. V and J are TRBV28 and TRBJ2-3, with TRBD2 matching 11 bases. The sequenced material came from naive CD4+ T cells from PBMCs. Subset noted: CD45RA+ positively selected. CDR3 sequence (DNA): TGTGCCAGCAGTTCTGGGGCTAGCGGGAGGACAGATACGCAGTATTTT. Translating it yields CASSSGASGRTDTQYF.